This entry features one T cell receptor beta chain sequence. Its specificity is not known. Germline CDR1 reads LGHNA; CDR2 reads YSLEER. This CDR3 is built from 13 residues. Trimming left V 1 base short and J 2 bases short, with 5 bases between. The sample is drawn from a study of cytomegalovirus exposure and HLA in healthy donors. Study results and limitations: Later analysis showed TCR association rates varying by HLA locus, highest for DRB1 and lowest for HLA-C.

Both 60 Vbeta primers and 13 Jbeta primers went into the PCR. Profiling relied on immunoSEQ multiplex PCR, and the TCRdb table lists in-frame clones only, not all of them. The sample has 130,000 to 150,000 clones; around 78% are singletons. The receptor was derived from a young woman in good health and CMV-seropositive. This chain connects TRBV4-3 to TRBJ2-5; D is ambiguous. The specimen sequenced was PBMCs. CDR3 nucleotides: TGCGCCAGCAGCCAAGCCCTACAAGAGACCCAGTACTTC. Translated: CASSQALQETQYF.